The clone carrying this TCR beta chain was counted between two and nine times. Its specificity is unknown. Amplification used 60 Vbeta primers and 13 Jbeta primers. Libraries were prepared by immunoSEQ multiplex PCR; TCRdb keeps only in-frame clonotypes and omits some of them. The data hold under 250,000 clones, with less than 80% observed a single time. This CDR3 has 15 residues. CDR1 is SQVTM, CDR2 ANQGSEA, per germline. The V gene end was trimmed by 5 bases and the J gene end by 0 bases; junction bases not matched to a gene: 7. The data originate from a study of cytomegalovirus exposure and HLA in healthy donors. General observations from the study: Previous analysis showed most TCR beta V segments were productive about 87% or about 30% of the time. Later analysis placed DRB1 highest and HLA-C lowest in TCR association rates, which differed by HLA locus. Clonal expansion was found to be greater in HLA-associated TCR beta chains than in equally common others in a later analysis. Later analysis identified several of the most significant clusters that appeared linked to common viral pathogens.

J is TRBJ1-1 and V is TRBV29-1; 9 nucleotides agree with TRBD1. Sample: PBMCs. The sequence was obtained from a woman younger than 45 in good health and CMV-seropositive. The CDR3 protein is CSVLGTGNMNTEAFF. As DNA, the CDR3 is TGCAGCGTTTTAGGGACAGGGAACATGAACACTGAAGCTTTCTTT.